A single T cell receptor beta chain is shown here with its context. This clonotype was seen ten or more times. Its antigen has not been determined. It has no much larger one-base neighbor in the sample; base qualities were not kept. The time point label of this sample denotes: longitudinal time-point 3. The healthy controls were volunteers from a blood bank in Maryland, USA. Libraries from unsorted PBMCs were made from 2 million PBMCs kept in RNAlater at -80 degrees C until RNA extraction. Peripheral blood was subjected to Ficoll-Hypaque density gradient centrifugation to isolate PBMCs, which were then cryopreserved in liquid nitrogen. This record comes from a study of neurological immune-mediated disorders (dated by TCRdb to between 2018 and 2020). Describing the broader study: The study compared peripheral blood TCR-beta repertoires of HTLV-I-associated myelopathy (HAM/TSP) patients, multiple sclerosis patients and healthy controls using UMI-based sequencing. The 85 to 110 TCR-beta libraries included longitudinal samples, technical triplicates and paired sorted CD4+ and CD8+ T-cell subsets alongside PBMC samples. The cohort was made up of about 65 subjects, consisting of roughly 14 HAM/TSP patients, 34 multiple sclerosis patients and around 20 healthy controls. Longitudinal HAM/TSP and healthy donors were sampled at 3 time-points each (about 3-40 month intervals). The research as a whole found: TCR clonal expansion was greatest in HAM/TSP patients and smallest in MS patients, who ranked below even healthy controls. No identical CDR3 amino acid sequences were found to be shared among expanded clones across subjects, suggesting that TCR-beta repertoires were private in all groups.

Trimming removed 0 bases from V and 1 base from J, leaving 6 bases between the germline ends. Spanning cysteine to phenylalanine, the CDR3 consists of 15 amino acids. This entry keeps only the CDR3 DNA: 45 bases, framed from base 1. The germline V gene gives CDR1 as ENHRY and CDR2 as SYGVKD. To synthesize cDNA, template-switch 5'RACE was performed with a primer carrying a 10-nucleotide random unique molecular identifier so that each TCR transcript was tagged. Each sequencing run produced over 160 million TCR-beta sequences covering 15-18 subjects. The RNeasy kit was used for extraction of total RNA. TCR-beta VDJ regions were amplified with primers for the TCR constant region and the 5'RACE anchor, using the KAPA Real-time Library Amplification kit. A first PCR added sample indexes and Illumina adaptors, after which a second PCR increased the library yield. The roughly 650 bp TCR product was size-selected on a 2% E-gel SizeSelection system after Ampure bead purification. Before pooling, libraries had their quality checked on a Bioanalyzer, their concentration measured with Qubit, and their quantity determined with the Kapa Library Quantification kit. An Illumina HiSeq 2500 sequenced the libraries paired-end 2 x 150 bp. To increase sequence diversity, roughly 24-30% phiX was spiked into each library pool. In the paper's pipeline: The UMI-based MiGEC pipeline processed quality-filtered reads and removed over 85% of raw TCR sequences during error correction. VDJ genes were aligned to IMGT germline references, and clonotypes were defined by unique CDR3 amino acid sequence plus V-J genes. VDJtools evaluated clonal expansion, Shannon diversity and CDR3 relatedness (CalcPairwiseDistances, ClusterSamples); CLCbio workbench built phylogenetic trees. A clone was classed as expanded if it had 8 or more unique UMIs, a cutoff based on coefficient-of-variation modelling across technical triplicates. TCRdb handled the public reads itself, with Q25 trimming in fastp and clone calling in MiXCR, and kept productive beta chains. Each entry is one CDR3 protein sequence, shown with its most common DNA and genes. The V and J calls follow TCRdb's processing rather than the paper's. Counted in this sample were approximately 58,000 distinct CDR3 sequences; approximately 9.2% of them appeared once. The top ten clonotypes cover over 1.5% of the sample.

This TCR was sampled from a woman between 40 and 50 years old in good health. The sample consisted of PBMCs. The chain links TRBV10-3 with TRBJ2-2; the D gene could be either TRBD1 or TRBD2, each agreeing at 5 bases. In nucleotide form, the sequence is TGTGCCATCAGTGAGTCTGGGGGGAACACCGGGGAGCTGTTTTTT. It encodes CAISESGGNTGELFF.